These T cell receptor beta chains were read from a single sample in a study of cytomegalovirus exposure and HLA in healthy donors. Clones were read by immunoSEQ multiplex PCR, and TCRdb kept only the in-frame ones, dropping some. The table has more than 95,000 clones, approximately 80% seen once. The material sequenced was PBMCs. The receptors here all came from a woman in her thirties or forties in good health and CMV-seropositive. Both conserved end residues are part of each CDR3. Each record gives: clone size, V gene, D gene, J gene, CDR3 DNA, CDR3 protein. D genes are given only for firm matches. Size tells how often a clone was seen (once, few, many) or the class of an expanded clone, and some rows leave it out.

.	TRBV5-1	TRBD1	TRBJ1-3	TGCGCCAGCAGTAGTAAGGGACAGCACTCTGGAAACACCATATATTTT	CASSSKGQHSGNTIYF
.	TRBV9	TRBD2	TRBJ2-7	TGTGCCAGCAGCGTAGAGGTGGGAGGGGCCGGCGAGCAGTACTTC	CASSVEVGGAGEQYF
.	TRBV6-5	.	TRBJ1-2	TGTGCCAGCAGAAGAGGCCGGGACTTTAACTATGGCTACACCTTC	CASRRGRDFNYGYTF
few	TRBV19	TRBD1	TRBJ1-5	TGTGCCAGTAGGACTGAACGACAGGGGGCAGGTCAGCCCCAGCATTTT	CASRTERQGAGQPQHF
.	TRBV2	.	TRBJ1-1	TGTGCCAGCAGTGAAGCAGGGGCTGTGGGCACTGAAGCTTTCTTT	CASSEAGAVGTEAFF
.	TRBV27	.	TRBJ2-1	TGTGCCAGCCGCCCCGACACAGCCCGGAATGAGCAGTTCTTC	CASRPDTARNEQFF
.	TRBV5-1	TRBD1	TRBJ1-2	TGCGCCAGCAGCTCTTCTGACACGACAGGGAGGCACGACTATGGCTACACCTTC	CASSSSDTTGRHDYGYTF
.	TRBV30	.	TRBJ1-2	TGTGCCTGGAGTGTTTATCTTGGAGGGGAGGGCTATGGCTACACCTTC	CAWSVYLGGEGYGYTF
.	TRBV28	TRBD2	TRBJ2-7	TGTGCCAGCAGTTTAGCTCGGGAGGCTTCCTACGAGCAGTACTTC	CASSLAREASYEQYF
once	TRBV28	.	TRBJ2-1	TGTGCCAGCACGCCGACGGGCGGGCCATACAATGAGCAGTTCTTC	CASTPTGGPYNEQFF
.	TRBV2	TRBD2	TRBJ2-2	TGTGCCAGCAGTGAAAAGCGGGAATGGGGAGCCGGGGAGCTGTTTTTT	CASSEKREWGAGELFF
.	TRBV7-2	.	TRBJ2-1	TGTGCCAGCAGCTTCGGAGGGAACGGTGTAGGGAATGAGCAGTTCTTC	CASSFGGNGVGNEQFF
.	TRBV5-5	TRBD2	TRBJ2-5	TGTGCCAGCAGCTTAGGACTAGCGGTCCAAGAGACCCAGTACTTC	CASSLGLAVQETQYF
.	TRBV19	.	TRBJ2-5	TGTGCCAGTAGTACCGCTGGCAACCAAGAGACCCAGTACTTC	CASSTAGNQETQYF
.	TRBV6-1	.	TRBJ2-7	TGTGCCAGCAGTGAAGCGCTTCATCGGGGAACTGGCTCCTACGAGCAGTACTTC	CASSEALHRGTGSYEQYF
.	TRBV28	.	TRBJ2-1	TGTGCCAGCATGCTTTGGCGGGGCCTACGGGATGAGCAGTTCTTC	CASMLWRGLRDEQFF
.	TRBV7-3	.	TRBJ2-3	TGTGCCAGCAGCTTTCGACAACCCACAGATACGCAGTATTTT	CASSFRQPTDTQYF
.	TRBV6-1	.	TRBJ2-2	TGTGCCAGCAGTGAAGCGCTTCGGGGATTCGGGGAGCTGTTTTTT	CASSEALRGFGELFF
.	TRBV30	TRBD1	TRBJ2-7	TGTGCCTGGAGTGTTATTCAGGGGGCGTACGAGCAGTACTTC	CAWSVIQGAYEQYF
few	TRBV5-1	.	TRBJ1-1	TGCGCCAGCAGCTTCGGACAGTCGTTATGGAACACTGAAGCTTTCTTT	CASSFGQSLWNTEAFF
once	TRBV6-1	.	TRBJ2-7	TGTGCCAGCAGTGTCGGCGACAGAGTCTACGAGCAGTACTTC	CASSVGDRVYEQYF
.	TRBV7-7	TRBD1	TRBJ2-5	TGTGCCAGCAGCCACGGACAGGGGAAGACCCAGTACTTC	CASSHGQGKTQYF
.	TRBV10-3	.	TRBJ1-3	TGTGCCATCAGTGAGTCGGGGGGAGCTGGAAACACCATATATTTT	CAISESGGAGNTIYF
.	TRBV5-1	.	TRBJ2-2	TGCGCCAGCAAATGGGGGGAGGCTTTCACCGGGGAGCTGTTTTTT	CASKWGEAFTGELFF
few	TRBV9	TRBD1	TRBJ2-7	TGTGCCAGCAGCGCGGACAGGTTTTCTTTCGAGCAGTACTTC	CASSADRFSFEQYF
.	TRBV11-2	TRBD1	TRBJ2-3	TGTGCCAGCAGCCCTATCGTGGGACAGGGGCAGCATACGCAGTATTTT	CASSPIVGQGQHTQYF
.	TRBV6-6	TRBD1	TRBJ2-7	TGTGCCAGCAGTTCCCGGACAGGGGGTTACGAGCAGTACTTC	CASSSRTGGYEQYF
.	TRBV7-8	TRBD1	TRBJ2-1	TGTGCCAGCAGCCTTCGGACAGGGTTGTACAATGAGCAGTTCTTC	CASSLRTGLYNEQFF
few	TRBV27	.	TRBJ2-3	TGTGCCAGCAGTTTAAGTACAGTACAAGATACGCAGTATTTT	CASSLSTVQDTQYF
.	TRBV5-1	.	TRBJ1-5	TGCGCCAGCAGCTTCGACGCGGGCAATCAGCCCCAGCATTTT	CASSFDAGNQPQHF
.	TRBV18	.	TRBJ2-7	TGTGCCAGCTCACCCCCGGGGAACCCCTACGAGCAGTACTTC	CASSPPGNPYEQYF
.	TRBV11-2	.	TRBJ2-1	TGTGCCAGCAGCTTAGAAGGACCCCGGGGTGAGCAGTTCTTC	CASSLEGPRGEQFF
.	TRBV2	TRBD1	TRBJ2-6	TGTGCCAGCAGCCGGACGGGACAGGGGACAGCCAACGTCCTGACTTTC	CASSRTGQGTANVLTF
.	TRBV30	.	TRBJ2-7	TGTGCCTGGACGGGCGGGTTAGGTTACGAGCAGTACTTC	CAWTGGLGYEQYF
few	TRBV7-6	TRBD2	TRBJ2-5	TGTGCCAGCAGCCGGACTAGCGGGGTCCAAGAGACCCAGTACTTC	CASSRTSGVQETQYF
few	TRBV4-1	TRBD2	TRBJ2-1	TGCGCCAGCAGCCAAATACGACTAGCGGGAGAAGAAGAGCAGTTCTTC	CASSQIRLAGEEEQFF
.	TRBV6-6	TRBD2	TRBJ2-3	TGTGCCAGTGGGAAGCGGGAGAGAACAGATACGCAGTATTTT	CASGKRERTDTQYF
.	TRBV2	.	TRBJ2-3	TGTGCCAGCAGTGATCTGGCTAGCACAGATACGCAGTATTTT	CASSDLASTDTQYF
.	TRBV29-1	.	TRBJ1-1	TGCAGCGTTGCGTCTCCCGGTACTGAAGCTTTCTTT	CSVASPGTEAFF
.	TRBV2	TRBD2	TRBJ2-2	TGTGCCAGCAGTGGCAAAGCGGGGATAGATACAGGGGAGCTGTTTTTT	CASSGKAGIDTGELFF
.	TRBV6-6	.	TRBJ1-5	TGTGCCAGCAGGCGCTATAGCAATCAGCCCCAGCATTTT	CASRRYSNQPQHF
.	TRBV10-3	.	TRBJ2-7	TGTGCCATCAGGTTGCGGGATTTCGGCGAGCAGTACTTC	CAIRLRDFGEQYF